The clone carrying this T cell receptor beta chain has more than one count but fewer than ten. One entry per CDR3 protein, called by TCRdb with MiXCR from the 5' RACE reads. Here the sample spans 100,000 to 150,000 distinct CDR3 sequences, 13% to 15% being singletons. These data are taken from a study of T cells after yellow fever vaccination. The CDR3 sequence is 14 residues long. The V and J ends lost 5 bases and 0 bases respectively, with 9 bases between them. Germline V gene lookup returns CDR1 MDHEN and CDR2 SYDVKM. The sequenced sample was CD8+ T cells sorted from PBMCs, obtained 5 days after the yellow fever booster vaccination. The rearrangement links TRBV28 to TRBJ2-3, with D unclear. This receptor was identified in a man younger than 35 who received the YFV17D yellow fever vaccine. The CDR3 region has the DNA TGTGCCAGCAGTGCTCGGGTCAGCACAGATACGCAGTATTTT. This codes for CASSARVSTDTQYF.